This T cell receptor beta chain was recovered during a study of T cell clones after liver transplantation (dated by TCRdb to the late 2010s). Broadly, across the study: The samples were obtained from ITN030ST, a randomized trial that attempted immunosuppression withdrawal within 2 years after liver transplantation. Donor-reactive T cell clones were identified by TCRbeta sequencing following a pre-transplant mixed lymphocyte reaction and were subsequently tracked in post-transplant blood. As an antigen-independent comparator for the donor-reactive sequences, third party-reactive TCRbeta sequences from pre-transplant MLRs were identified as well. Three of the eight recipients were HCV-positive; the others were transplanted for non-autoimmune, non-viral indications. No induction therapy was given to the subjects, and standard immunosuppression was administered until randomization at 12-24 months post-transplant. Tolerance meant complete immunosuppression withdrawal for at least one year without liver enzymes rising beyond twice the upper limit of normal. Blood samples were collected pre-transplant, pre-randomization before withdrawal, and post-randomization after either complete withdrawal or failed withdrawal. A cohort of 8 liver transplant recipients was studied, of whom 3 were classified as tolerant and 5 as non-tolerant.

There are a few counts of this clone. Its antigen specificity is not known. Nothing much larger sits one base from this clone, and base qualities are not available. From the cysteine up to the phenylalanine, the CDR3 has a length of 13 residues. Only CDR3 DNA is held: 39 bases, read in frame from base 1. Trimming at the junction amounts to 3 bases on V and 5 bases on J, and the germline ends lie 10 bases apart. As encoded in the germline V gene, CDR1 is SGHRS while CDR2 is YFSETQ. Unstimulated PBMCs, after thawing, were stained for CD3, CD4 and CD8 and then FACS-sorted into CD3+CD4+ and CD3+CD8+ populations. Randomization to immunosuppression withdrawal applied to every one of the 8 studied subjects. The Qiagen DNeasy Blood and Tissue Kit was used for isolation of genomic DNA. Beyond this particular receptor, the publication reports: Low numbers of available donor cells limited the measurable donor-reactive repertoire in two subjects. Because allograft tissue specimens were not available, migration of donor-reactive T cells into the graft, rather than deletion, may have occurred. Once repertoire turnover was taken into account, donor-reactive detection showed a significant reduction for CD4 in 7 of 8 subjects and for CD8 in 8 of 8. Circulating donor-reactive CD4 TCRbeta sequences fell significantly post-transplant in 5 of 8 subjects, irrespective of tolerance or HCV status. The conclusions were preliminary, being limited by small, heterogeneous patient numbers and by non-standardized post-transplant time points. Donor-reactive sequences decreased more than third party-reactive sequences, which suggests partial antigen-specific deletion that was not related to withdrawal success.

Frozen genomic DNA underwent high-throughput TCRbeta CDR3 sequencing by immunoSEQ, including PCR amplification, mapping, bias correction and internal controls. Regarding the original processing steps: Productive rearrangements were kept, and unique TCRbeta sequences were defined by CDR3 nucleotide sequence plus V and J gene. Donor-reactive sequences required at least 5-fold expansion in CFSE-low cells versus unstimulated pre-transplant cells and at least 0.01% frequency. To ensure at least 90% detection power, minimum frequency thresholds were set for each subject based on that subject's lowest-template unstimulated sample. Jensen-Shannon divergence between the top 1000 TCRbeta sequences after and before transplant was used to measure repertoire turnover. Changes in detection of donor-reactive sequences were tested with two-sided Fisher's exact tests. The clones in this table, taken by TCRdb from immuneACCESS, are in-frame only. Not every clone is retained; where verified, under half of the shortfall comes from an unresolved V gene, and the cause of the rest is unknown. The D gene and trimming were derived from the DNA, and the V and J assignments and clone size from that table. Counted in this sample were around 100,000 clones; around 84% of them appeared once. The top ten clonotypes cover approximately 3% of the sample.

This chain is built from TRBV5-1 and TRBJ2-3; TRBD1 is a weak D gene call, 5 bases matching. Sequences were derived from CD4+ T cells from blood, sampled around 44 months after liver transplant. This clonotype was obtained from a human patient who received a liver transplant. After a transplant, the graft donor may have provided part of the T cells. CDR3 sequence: CASSSGIGDTQYF. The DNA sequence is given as TGCGCCAGCAGCTCAGGGATCGGAGATACGCAGTATTTT.